The T cell receptor beta chain under discussion was sequenced for a study of cytomegalovirus exposure and HLA in healthy donors. Overall study context: A subsequent analysis reported that the 95 to 150 validation repertoires were produced on the same platform that had also been used for the roughly 700 first-cohort repertoires. Overall study results and limits: Subsequent analysis showed first-cohort TCR clusters tending to co-occur in approximately 120 validation repertoires.

The protocol was immunoSEQ multiplex PCR, while the TCRdb copy is restricted to in-frame clones and leaves out a portion. Of 80,000 to 100,000 clones in the sample, 70% to 90% were seen once. Comment on this clone: Its specificity is unknown.

The receptor was derived from a woman aged 30 to 39 in good health and CMV-seronegative. The material sequenced was PBMCs.

The CDR3 here is CAISEDRVVDEQYF. In nucleotides, the CDR3 is TGTGCCATCAGTGAAGACAGGGTCGTCGACGAGCAGTACTTC. The chain has TRBV10-3 and TRBJ2-7; 7 nucleotides line up with TRBD1. Germline assignment: CDR1 ENHRY and CDR2 SYGVKD. The V and J ends lost 3 bases and 5 bases, in that order; junction bases with no gene match: 7. The CDR3 has 14 residues.